This TCR beta chain came from a study of T-cell memory formation after mild COVID-19. Regarding the study as a whole: Mainly in CM and EM were contracting CD4+ clones; CD8+ were in EMRA.

This clonotype has only a few counts. The antigen is undetermined. Using constant-segment primers, 5'RACE produced TCR alpha and TCR beta cDNA libraries carrying sample barcodes and UMIs. One entry per CDR3 protein, called by TCRdb with MiXCR from the 5' RACE reads. Found here are roughly 350,000 distinct CDR3 sequences, 25% to 30% of them singletons; the top ten hold approximately 13%. This TCR came from an adult woman who had mild COVID-19 (a few samples of this study predate the infection). Cell type and time point are not known. Sequences were obtained from PBMCs or a T cell subset sorted from them (not recorded which).

CDR3 sequence (DNA): TGTGCCAGCAGTGAGGGGGTTTCCTACGAGCAGTACTTC. It yields the protein CASSEGVSYEQYF. The gene calls are TRBV25-1 and TRBJ2-7; perhaps D is TRBD1 or TRBD2 (5 bases each). The length of the CDR3 is 13 residues. The V and J ends lost 3 bases and 1 base respectively, with 7 bases between them. Germline values: CDR1 MGHDK, CDR2 SYGVNS.